The next 4 T cell receptor beta chains were all read from a single sample in a study of blood T cell repertoires in COVID-19. Using immunoSEQ multiplex PCR, the repertoire was profiled, and TCRdb retains in-frame clones only, with some absent. The sample lists 84,000 or so clones, about 83% seen once, with under 35% in the top ten. Sequenced: peripheral blood. Every receptor here comes from an elderly woman with acute or convalescent COVID-19.

The genes are TRBV29-1 and TRBJ1-2; a possible D gene is TRBD1 (5 bases). Trimming shortened V by 2 bases and J by 7 bases, and 17 bases separated the two germline ends. This CDR3 is built from 14 residues. Per germline, CDR1 SQVTM and CDR2 ANQGSEA. The CDR3 DNA reads TGCAGCGTTGAAAGGATCCAGGGAACCACTGGCTACACCTTC. Translated: CSVERIQGTTGYTF.

This clone was observed a few times. The chain carries TRBV27 and TRBJ2-7; TRBD2 agrees at 16 bases. The CDR3 contains 13 residues. Germline values: CDR1 MNHEY, CDR2 SMNVEV (reference sequence). V lost 8 bases, J lost 7 bases, and 2 bases stayed unmatched. The CDR3 DNA follows: TGTGCCAGCGGGACTAGCGGGAGGGAAGAGCAGTACTTC. As protein: CASGTSGREEQYF.

The V call is TRBV11-2, the J call TRBJ2-7, with TRBD2 as a possible D gene (6 bases). Per germline, CDR1 SGHAT and CDR2 FQNNGV. V lost 0 bases and J lost 3, with 18 bases in between. This CDR3 region has 17 residues. The CDR3 spells CASSLEFGGVLHYEQYF. The DNA of the CDR3 is TGTGCCAGCAGCTTAGAATTCGGAGGGGTCCTTCACTACGAGCAGTACTTC.

The chain is built from TRBV25-1 and TRBJ2-7; 8 bases map to TRBD2. Losses at the gene ends were 2 bases for V and 4 bases for J; bases not matched to a gene: 7. CDR1 is MGHDK and CDR2 is SYGVNS in the germline V gene. The CDR3 length is 15 residues. The DNA of the CDR3 is TGTGCCAGCAGTGAAAGCGGGGGTCCTGGATACGAGCAGTACTTC. Amino acids: CASSESGGPGYEQYF.